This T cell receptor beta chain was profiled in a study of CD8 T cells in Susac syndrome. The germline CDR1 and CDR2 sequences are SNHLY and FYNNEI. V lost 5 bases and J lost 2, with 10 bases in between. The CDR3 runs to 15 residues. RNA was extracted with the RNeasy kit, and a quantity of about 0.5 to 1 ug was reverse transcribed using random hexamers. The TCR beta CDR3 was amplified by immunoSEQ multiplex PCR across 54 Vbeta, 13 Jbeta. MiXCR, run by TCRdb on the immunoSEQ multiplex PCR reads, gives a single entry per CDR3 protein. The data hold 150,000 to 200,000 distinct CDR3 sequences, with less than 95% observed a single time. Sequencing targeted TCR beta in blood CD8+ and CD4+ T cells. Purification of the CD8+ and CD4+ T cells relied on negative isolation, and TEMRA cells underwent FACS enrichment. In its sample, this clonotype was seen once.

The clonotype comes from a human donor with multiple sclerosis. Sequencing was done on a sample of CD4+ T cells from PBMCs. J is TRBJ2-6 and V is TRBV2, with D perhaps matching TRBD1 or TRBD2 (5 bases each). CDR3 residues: CASSKRGAGANVLTF. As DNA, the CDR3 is TGTGCCAGCAGTAAACGAGGGGCTGGGGCCAACGTCCTGACTTTC.